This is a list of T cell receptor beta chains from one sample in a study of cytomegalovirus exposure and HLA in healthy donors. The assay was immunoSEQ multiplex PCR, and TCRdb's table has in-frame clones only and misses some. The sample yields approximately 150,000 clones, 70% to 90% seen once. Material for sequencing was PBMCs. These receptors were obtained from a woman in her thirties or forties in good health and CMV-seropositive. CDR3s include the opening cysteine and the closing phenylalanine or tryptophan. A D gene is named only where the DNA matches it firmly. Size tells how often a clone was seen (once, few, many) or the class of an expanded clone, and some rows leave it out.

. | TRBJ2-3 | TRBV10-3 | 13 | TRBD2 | CASEAGDTDTQYF | TGTGCCTCCGAAGCGGGGGACACAGATACGCAGTATTTT
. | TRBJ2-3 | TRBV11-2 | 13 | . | CASSLGVGDTQYF | TGTGCCAGCAGCCTCGGGGTGGGGGATACGCAGTATTTT
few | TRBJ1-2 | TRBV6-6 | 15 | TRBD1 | CASSYSKGTGGSYTF | TGTGCCAGCAGTTACTCGAAAGGGACAGGGGGCAGTTACACCTTC
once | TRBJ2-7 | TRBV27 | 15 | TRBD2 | CASSSLVGGRIGQYF | TGTGCCAGCAGTTCCTTAGTAGGCGGGAGGATCGGGCAGTACTTC
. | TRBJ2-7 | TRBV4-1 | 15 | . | CASSHRQASSYEQYF | TGCGCCAGCAGCCACAGACAGGCCTCCTCCTACGAGCAGTACTTC
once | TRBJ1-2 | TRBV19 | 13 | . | CASSQDGIYGYTF | TGTGCCAGTAGCCAGGACGGGATCTATGGCTACACCTTC
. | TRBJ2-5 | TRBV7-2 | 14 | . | CASSLVGVDATQYF | TGTGCCAGCAGCTTAGTCGGTGTAGATGCGACCCAGTACTTC
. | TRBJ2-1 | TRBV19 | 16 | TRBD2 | CASSHWGGESYNEQFF | TGTGCCAGTAGCCACTGGGGGGGAGAGTCCTACAATGAGCAGTTCTTC
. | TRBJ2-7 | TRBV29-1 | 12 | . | CSVATGTYEQYF | TGCAGCGTGGCGACAGGAACCTACGAGCAGTACTTC
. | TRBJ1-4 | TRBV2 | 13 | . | CASRGGVYEKLFF | TGTGCCAGCAGGGGGGGAGTGTATGAAAAACTGTTTTTT
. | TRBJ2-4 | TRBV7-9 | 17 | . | CASSRDGAPLAKNIQYF | TGTGCCAGCAGCCGCGACGGAGCACCACTAGCCAAAAACATTCAGTACTTC
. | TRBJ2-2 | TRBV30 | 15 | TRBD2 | CAWSRLAGGAGELFF | TGTGCCTGGTCAAGACTAGCGGGGGGGGCCGGGGAGCTGTTTTTT
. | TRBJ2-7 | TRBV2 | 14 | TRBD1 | CASSWTGPAYEQYF | TGTGCCAGCAGCTGGACAGGCCCAGCCTACGAGCAGTACTTC
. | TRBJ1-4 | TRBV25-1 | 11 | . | CASSEYSALFF | TGTGCCAGCAGTGAATATAGCGCACTGTTTTTT
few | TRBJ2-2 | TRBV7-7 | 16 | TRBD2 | CASRPGLAGNTGELFF | TGTGCTAGCCGCCCGGGACTAGCGGGGAACACCGGGGAGCTGTTTTTT
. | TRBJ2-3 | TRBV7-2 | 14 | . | CASSLALRAHTQYF | TGTGCCAGCAGCTTAGCGCTCAGGGCCCATACGCAGTATTTT
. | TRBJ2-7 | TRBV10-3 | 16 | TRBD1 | CAIRSKSGDRGLEQYF | TGTGCCATCAGGTCAAAGTCGGGGGACAGGGGGCTCGAGCAGTACTTC
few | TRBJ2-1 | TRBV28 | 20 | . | CASSLPRDRWSGGSYNEQFF | TGTGCCAGCAGTTTACCCCGGGACAGGTGGTCCGGGGGGTCCTACAATGAGCAGTTCTTC
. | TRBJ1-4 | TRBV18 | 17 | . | CASSPRAAVATNEKLFF | TGTGCCAGCTCACCGAGGGCAGCCGTTGCAACTAATGAAAAACTGTTTTTT
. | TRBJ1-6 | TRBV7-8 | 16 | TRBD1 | CASSFFWTGGDSPLHF | TGTGCCAGCAGCTTCTTCTGGACAGGGGGAGATTCACCCCTCCACTTT
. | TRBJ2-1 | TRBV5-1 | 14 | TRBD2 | CASTGLAGGNEQFF | TGCGCCAGCACCGGACTAGCGGGCGGCAATGAGCAGTTCTTC
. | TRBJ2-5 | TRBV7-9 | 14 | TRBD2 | CASSQTGRGETQYF | TGTGCCAGCAGCCAGACCGGGAGGGGGGAGACCCAGTACTTC
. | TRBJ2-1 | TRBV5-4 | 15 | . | CASSPAGGGYNEQFF | TGTGCCAGCAGCCCGGCTGGGGGAGGCTACAATGAGCAGTTCTTC
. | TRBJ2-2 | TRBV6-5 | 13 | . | CATRRANTGELFF | TGTGCCACCCGCCGGGCGAACACCGGGGAGCTGTTTTTT
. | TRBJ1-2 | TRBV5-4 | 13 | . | CASSAWTTYGYTF | TGTGCCAGCAGCGCATGGACAACTTATGGCTACACCTTC